Listed below are T cell receptor beta chains from one sample, sequenced in a study of cytomegalovirus exposure and HLA in healthy donors. Using immunoSEQ multiplex PCR, the repertoire was profiled, and TCRdb retains in-frame clones only, with some absent. Of about 110,000 clones listed, about 76% are singletons. The sequenced material came from PBMCs. The source of these receptors is a man aged 25 to 40 in good health and CMV-seropositive. Both conserved end residues are part of each CDR3. A D gene is named only where the DNA matches it firmly. A row's size may be missing; if present it is once, few, many or a size class.

size | J | V | D | DNA | CDR3
. | TRBJ2-5 | TRBV15 | . | TGTGCCACCAGCCCCCCCATGGGACTGGGTGAGACCCAGTACTTC | CATSPPMGLGETQYF
. | TRBJ2-3 | TRBV5-4 | . | TGTGCCGCCAGGGGGGCCGGCACAGATACGCAGTATTTT | CAARGAGTDTQYF
. | TRBJ1-1 | TRBV7-7 | . | TGTGCCAGCAGTTCGGGGGATGGCACTGAAGCTTTCTTT | CASSSGDGTEAFF
few | TRBJ1-2 | TRBV30 | TRBD1 | TGTGCCTGGTGGGCCGGGACAGGGGATGGCTACACCTTC | CAWWAGTGDGYTF
. | TRBJ1-6 | TRBV4-1 | . | TGCGCCAGCAGCCAAGACAGCCCGCGGGGTAATTCACCCCTCCACTTT | CASSQDSPRGNSPLHF
. | TRBJ2-3 | TRBV30 | . | TGTGCCTTGGGGAGGGGGGATACGCAGTATTTT | CALGRGDTQYF
. | TRBJ2-1 | TRBV4-1 | TRBD2 | TGCGCCAGCAGTTGGGGACTAGCTTTATGGAGGAATGAGCAGTTCTTC | CASSWGLALWRNEQFF
. | TRBJ1-2 | TRBV28 | . | TGTGCCAGCAGTTTGCAGAGGGTTAATGGCTACACCTTC | CASSLQRVNGYTF
. | TRBJ2-7 | TRBV5-1 | TRBD1 | TGCGCCAGCAGCATAGGGGGCGTCGAGCAGTACTTC | CASSIGGVEQYF
. | TRBJ2-1 | TRBV30 | TRBD2 | TGTGCCGGTGCTTGGGGGGGATCCTACAATGAGCAGTTCTTC | CAGAWGGSYNEQFF
. | TRBJ2-2 | TRBV5-1 | TRBD1 | TGCGCCTCCCACGCCGGGACAGGGGTTACCGGGGAGCTGTTTTTT | CASHAGTGVTGELFF
. | TRBJ1-6 | TRBV6-1 | TRBD1 | TGTGCCAGCAGTGAAAACAGGGGGCGAAGTAATAATTCACCCCTCCACTTT | CASSENRGRSNNSPLHF
once | TRBJ2-1 | TRBV7-9 | TRBD2 | TGTGCCAGCAGCTTTGGGACTAGCGGGGGGGCAAGGGAGCAGTTCTTC | CASSFGTSGGAREQFF
. | TRBJ2-5 | TRBV5-1 | . | TGCGCCAGCAGCTCCGGGGACCAAGAGACCCAGTACTTC | CASSSGDQETQYF
. | TRBJ2-1 | TRBV7-9 | . | TGTGCCAGCAGCTTAAGCGGCTACAATGAGCAGTTCTTC | CASSLSGYNEQFF
. | TRBJ2-4 | TRBV15 | . | TGTGCCACCAGCGCCGAATTGGTAGGGAGCAATCAGTACTTC | CATSAELVGSNQYF
. | TRBJ2-3 | TRBV5-1 | TRBD2 | TGCGCCAGCAGCTTGACCAGCGGGGGGACCGAAACGCAGTATTTT | CASSLTSGGTETQYF
. | TRBJ2-5 | TRBV5-6 | TRBD1 | TGTGCCAGCAGCTTGGGGACAGGGCAGCAGTACTTC | CASSLGTGQQYF
few | TRBJ1-1 | TRBV5-6 | . | TGTGCCAGCAGCTTGGCCGCAGGGACTTTTGAAGCTTTCTTT | CASSLAAGTFEAFF
. | TRBJ1-5 | TRBV23-1 | . | TGCGCCAGCAGACCAGGGTCACATAGCAATCAGCCCCAGCATTTT | CASRPGSHSNQPQHF
. | TRBJ2-1 | TRBV2 | . | TGTGCCACCAAGACGGGAGACAGTTACAATGAGCAGTTCTTC | CATKTGDSYNEQFF
. | TRBJ2-6 | TRBV11-2 | TRBD2 | TGTGCCAGCAGCTTAAGCGCGGGACTAGCGGCTATGGGTGCCAACGTCCTGACTTTC | CASSLSAGLAAMGANVLTF
medium-sized | TRBJ2-3 | TRBV28 | TRBD2 | TGTGCCAGCAGTCAATTAGCGGGGGGACGGACTAGCACAGATACGCAGTATTTT | CASSQLAGGRTSTDTQYF
. | TRBJ2-5 | TRBV7-2 | TRBD2 | TGTGCCAGCAGCGAGAAGCGGGGGGGCGTGGAGACCCAGTACTTC | CASSEKRGGVETQYF
once | TRBJ2-7 | TRBV11-2 | . | TGTGCCAGCAGCTTTGCTATCCCCTCCTTCTACGAGCAGTACTTC | CASSFAIPSFYEQYF
few | TRBJ2-1 | TRBV7-9 | TRBD1 | TGTGCCAGCAGCTTACCGGGACAGGGTAACAATGAGCAGTTCTTC | CASSLPGQGNNEQFF
. | TRBJ2-1 | TRBV5-4 | . | TGTGCCAGCAGCTTGGGGGCGGGGTACAATGAGCAGTTCTTC | CASSLGAGYNEQFF
. | TRBJ1-3 | TRBV6-4 | . | TGTGCCAGCAGTGTCCGGCTCACAGGGAACTCTGGAAACACCATATATTTT | CASSVRLTGNSGNTIYF
. | TRBJ1-2 | TRBV25-1 | . | TGTGCCACCGGGATGACAGGAGGTCGAGGCTACACCTTC | CATGMTGGRGYTF
. | TRBJ2-1 | TRBV6-6 | . | TGTGCCACCCCTCCCTCCTACAATGAGCAGTTCTTC | CATPPSYNEQFF
few | TRBJ2-7 | TRBV6-1 | TRBD1 | TGTGCCAGCAGTGAACTGGGACAGGGTCCCTACGAGCAGTACTTC | CASSELGQGPYEQYF
. | TRBJ2-5 | TRBV6-1 | TRBD1 | TGTGCCAGCAGTGGAGGACAGGGGGATCTTTTGTACCAAGAGACCCAGTACTTC | CASSGGQGDLLYQETQYF
. | TRBJ1-3 | TRBV7-9 | . | TGTGCCAGCAGCTTAGCAGGGGACATCTCTGGAAACACCATATATTTT | CASSLAGDISGNTIYF
once | TRBJ2-7 | TRBV5-1 | . | TGCGCCAGCAGGGAGGGATCTGGCTCCTACGAGCAGTACTTC | CASREGSGSYEQYF
. | TRBJ1-2 | TRBV19 | . | TGTGCCAGTAGTATGCGGGTTTACTATGGCTACACCTTC | CASSMRVYYGYTF
few | TRBJ1-1 | TRBV5-1 | . | TGCGCCAGCAGCCCCGACAGGTTCGACACTGAAGCTTTCTTT | CASSPDRFDTEAFF
once | TRBJ2-7 | TRBV5-1 | . | TGCGCCAGCAGCTTGGGGGGCGGGGAGAGCTCCTACGAGCAGTACTTC | CASSLGGGESSYEQYF
. | TRBJ1-6 | TRBV28 | TRBD1 | TGTGCCAGCAGTCCATGGACAGGGGCAGATAATTCACCCCTCCACTTT | CASSPWTGADNSPLHF
. | TRBJ2-7 | TRBV11-2 | TRBD2 | TGTGCCAGCAGCTTAGATCGGGGGCTAGCGGGGTCCTACGAGCAGTACTTC | CASSLDRGLAGSYEQYF
. | TRBJ2-1 | TRBV5-6 | . | TGTGCCAGCAGCTTGGTACACCGGGGAAGCAATGAGCAGTTCTTC | CASSLVHRGSNEQFF
few | TRBJ1-2 | TRBV2 | TRBD1 | TGTGCCAGCAGCTTTACAGGGGGGGATGGCTACACCTTC | CASSFTGGDGYTF
. | TRBJ2-5 | TRBV28 | TRBD1 | TGTGCCAGCAGCACCAACACACAGGGGAGAGAGACCCAGTACTTC | CASSTNTQGRETQYF
. | TRBJ1-2 | TRBV2 | TRBD1 | TGTGCCAGCAGCCGGGACAGCAACTATGGCTACACCTTC | CASSRDSNYGYTF
. | TRBJ2-3 | TRBV29-1 | TRBD1 | TGCAGCGTTGAGAAGACAGGGTCCGGCACAGATACGCAGTATTTT | CSVEKTGSGTDTQYF
once | TRBJ1-5 | TRBV27 | . | TGTGCCAGCAGTTCGTTAGGGAGTTTGGGGCAGCCCCAGCATTTT | CASSSLGSLGQPQHF
. | TRBJ1-1 | TRBV11-2 | . | TGTGCCAGCAGCTTATCGGGAGTCACTGAAGCTTTCTTT | CASSLSGVTEAFF
. | TRBJ1-5 | TRBV6-5 | TRBD1 | TGTGCCAGCAGTGGGACAGGGGGTAGCAATCAGCCCCAGCATTTT | CASSGTGGSNQPQHF
. | TRBJ2-1 | TRBV30 | TRBD2 | TGTGCCTGGAGTGTAGGCGGGGGGGGCAATGAGCAGTTCTTC | CAWSVGGGGNEQFF
. | TRBJ1-1 | TRBV28 | . | TGTGCCAGCAGTTTTGGGCAGAAAGCTTTCTTT | CASSFGQKAFF
. | TRBJ1-6 | TRBV2 | . | TGTGCCAGCAGTGCTAGTGAGAATTCACCCCTCCACTTT | CASSASENSPLHF
. | TRBJ1-2 | TRBV7-2 | . | TGTGCCAGCAGCTTAGATGGCAGTCCCTATGGCTACACCTTC | CASSLDGSPYGYTF
. | TRBJ2-6 | TRBV11-2 | . | TGTGCCAGCAGCCCGTTCAGGGGGGTAGTTTCTGGGGCCAACGTCCTGACTTTC | CASSPFRGVVSGANVLTF
. | TRBJ1-2 | TRBV19 | . | TGTGCCAGTAGTCTACAGGGCCCGAACTATGGCTACACCTTC | CASSLQGPNYGYTF
. | TRBJ2-3 | TRBV19 | . | TGTGCCACTACCAGGGGCGCTAGAGATACGCAGTATTTT | CATTRGARDTQYF
. | TRBJ2-2 | TRBV2 | TRBD2 | TGTGCCAGCAGGGGACTAAGCGGGGCTAGCGGGGAGCTGTTTTTT | CASRGLSGASGELFF